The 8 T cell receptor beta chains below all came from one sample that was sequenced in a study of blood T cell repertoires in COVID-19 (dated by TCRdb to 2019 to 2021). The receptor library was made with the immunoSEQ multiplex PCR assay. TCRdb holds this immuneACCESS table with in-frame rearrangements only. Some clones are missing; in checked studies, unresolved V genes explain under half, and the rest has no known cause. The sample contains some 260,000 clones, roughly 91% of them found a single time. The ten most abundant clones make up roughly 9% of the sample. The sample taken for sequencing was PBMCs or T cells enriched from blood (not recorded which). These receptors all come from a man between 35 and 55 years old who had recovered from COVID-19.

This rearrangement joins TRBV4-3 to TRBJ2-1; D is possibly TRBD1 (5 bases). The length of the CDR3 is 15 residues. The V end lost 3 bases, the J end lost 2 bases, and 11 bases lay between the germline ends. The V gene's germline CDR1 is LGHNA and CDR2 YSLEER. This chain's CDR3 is CASSHRGGTYNEQFF. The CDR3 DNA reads TGCGCCAGCAGCCATAGGGGTGGTACCTACAATGAGCAGTTCTTC.

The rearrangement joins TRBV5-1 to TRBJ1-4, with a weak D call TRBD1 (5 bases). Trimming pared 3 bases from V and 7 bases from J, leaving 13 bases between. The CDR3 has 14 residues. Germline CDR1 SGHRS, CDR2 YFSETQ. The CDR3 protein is CASSSGDGFEKLFF. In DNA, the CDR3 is TGCGCCAGCAGCTCGGGGGACGGCTTTGAAAAACTGTTTTTT.

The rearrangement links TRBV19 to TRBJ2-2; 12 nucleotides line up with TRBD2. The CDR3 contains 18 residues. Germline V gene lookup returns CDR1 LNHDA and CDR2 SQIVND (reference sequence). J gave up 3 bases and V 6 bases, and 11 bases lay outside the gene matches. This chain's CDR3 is CASRTTSGSIGYTGELFF. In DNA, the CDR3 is TGTGCCAGTAGAACGACTAGCGGGAGTATTGGTTACACCGGGGAGCTGTTTTTT.

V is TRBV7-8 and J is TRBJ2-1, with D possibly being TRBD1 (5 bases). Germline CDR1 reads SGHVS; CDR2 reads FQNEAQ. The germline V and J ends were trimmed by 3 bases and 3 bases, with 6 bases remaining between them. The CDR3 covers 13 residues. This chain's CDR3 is CASSLQGYNEQFF. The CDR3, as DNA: TGTGCCAGCAGCTTGCAGGGCTACAATGAGCAGTTCTTC.

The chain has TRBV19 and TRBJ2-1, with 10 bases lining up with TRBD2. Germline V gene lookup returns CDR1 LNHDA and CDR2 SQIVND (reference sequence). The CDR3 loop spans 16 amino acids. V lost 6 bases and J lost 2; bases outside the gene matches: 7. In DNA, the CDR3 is TGTGCCAGTAGCCGGACTAGCGGCGCCCCCTACAATGAGCAGTTCTTC. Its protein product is CASSRTSGAPYNEQFF.

The CDR3 loop reads CASSLLGGSSPYEQYF. Here the CDR3 DNA reads TGTGCCAGCAGCTTGTTAGGGGGCAGTTCCCCCTACGAGCAGTACTTC. The chain joins TRBV5-6 to TRBJ2-7; 7 nucleotides match TRBD1. Germline values: CDR1 SGHDT, CDR2 YYEEEE. The CDR3 loop spans 16 amino acids. The V and J ends lost 1 base and 2 bases, in that order; junction bases with no gene match: 9.

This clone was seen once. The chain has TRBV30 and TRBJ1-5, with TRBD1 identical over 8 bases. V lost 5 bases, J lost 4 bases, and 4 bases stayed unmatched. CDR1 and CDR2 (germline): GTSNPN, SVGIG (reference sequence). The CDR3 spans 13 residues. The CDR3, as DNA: TGTGCCTGGGGGACAGGAGGAAATCAGCCCCAGCATTTT. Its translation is CAWGTGGNQPQHF.

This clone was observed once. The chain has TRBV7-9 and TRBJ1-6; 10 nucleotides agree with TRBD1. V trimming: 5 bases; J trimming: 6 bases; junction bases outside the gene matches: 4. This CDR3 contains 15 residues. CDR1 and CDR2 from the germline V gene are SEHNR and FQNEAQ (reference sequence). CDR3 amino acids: CASSPRTGGNSPLHF. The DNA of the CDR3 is TGTGCCAGCAGCCCTAGGACAGGGGGTAATTCACCCCTCCACTTT.